Each of the 3 T cell receptor beta chains below was sequenced from the same sample in a study of T cell changes during pregnancy in multiple sclerosis (dated by TCRdb to the late 2010s). The library relied on the immunoSEQ multiplex PCR assay. In its TCRdb copy, this immuneACCESS table keeps in-frame sequences only and misses some clones. Where compared with another copy, unresolved V genes explain less than half of these, and the others have no known cause. Here the sample has 90,000 to 120,000 clones; roughly nine tenths occur a single time. The ten largest clones capture 3.5% of the sample. The specimen was peripheral blood, collected after pregnancy. These receptors were obtained from a female donor with multiple sclerosis, enrolled in a pregnancy study.

This chain joins TRBV5-6 and TRBJ1-3, with TRBD1 identical over 7 bases. V dropped 2 bases and J dropped 4; count of bases not matched to a gene: 3. The germline CDR1 and CDR2 sequences are SGHDT and YYEEEE. CDR3 length: 14 residues. CDR3: CASSFGTAGNTIYF. Written as DNA, the CDR3 is TGTGCCAGCAGCTTCGGGACAGCAGGAAACACCATATATTTT.

This clone was seen more than once but under ten times. This chain links TRBV9 with TRBJ2-2; weak D call: TRBD1 (6 bases). V was pared by 4 bases and J by 4 bases, with 14 bases between. Per the germline V gene, CDR1 is SGDLS and CDR2 is YYNGEE. This CDR3 is built from 15 residues. CDR3 amino acids: CASSLEMGATGELFF. The DNA for the CDR3 is TGTGCCAGCAGCTTAGAGATGGGGGCCACCGGGGAGCTGTTTTTT. Complete variable domain (other parts from reference TRBV9 and TRBJ2-2): DSGVTQTPKHLITATGQRVTLRCSPRSGDLSVYWYQQSLDQGLQFLIQYYNGEERAKGNILERFSAQQFPDLHSELNLSSLELGDSALYFCASSLEMGATGELFFGEGSRLTVL.

The rearrangement joins TRBV12-1 to TRBJ2-1; the table's D call, TRBD1, has no DNA check behind it. TRBV12-1 constitutes a pseudogene. The CDR3 contains 16 residues. CDR3 in amino acids: CASSFRGQGEYNEQFF. In DNA, the CDR3 is TGTGCCAGCAGCTTTAGGGGACAGGGTGAATACAATGAGCAGTTCTTC.